A selection of T cell receptor beta chains follows, all from one sample in a study of cytomegalovirus exposure and HLA in healthy donors. Method: immunoSEQ multiplex PCR; TCRdb's copy keeps in-frame clones and lacks some. The table includes a few hundred thousand clones, almost 90% detected once. The sequenced sample consisted of PBMCs. The receptors derive from a young woman in good health and CMV-seronegative. CDR3s include the opening cysteine and the closing phenylalanine or tryptophan. The D gene is left open where the match is weak. Part of the rows lack a size; the others show once, few, many or a class for expanded clones.

J gene | V gene | D gene | clone size | CDR3 protein | CDR3 DNA
TRBJ2-1 | TRBV18 | TRBD2 | NA | CASSPPRREADEQFF | TGTGCCAGCTCACCACCTCGACGGGAGGCGGATGAGCAGTTCTTC
TRBJ2-7 | TRBV28 | TRBD2 | NA | CASSFPGGGAGVYEQYF | TGTGCCAGCAGTTTCCCCGGGGGTGGAGCGGGAGTCTACGAGCAGTACTTC
TRBJ2-2 | TRBV5-1 | NA | NA | CASSFVAGTDTGELFF | TGCGCCAGCAGCTTTGTGGCGGGGACGGACACCGGGGAGCTGTTTTTT
TRBJ2-7 | TRBV6-1 | TRBD2 | NA | CASSEEAGGHYEQYF | TGTGCCAGCAGTGAGGAAGCGGGAGGCCACTACGAGCAGTACTTC
TRBJ2-7 | TRBV7-2 | NA | NA | CASTPFLGQYEQYF | TGTGCCAGCACCCCCTTCCTTGGCCAATACGAGCAGTACTTC
TRBJ2-3 | TRBV9 | TRBD2 | NA | CASSVAIAGVVDTQYF | TGTGCCAGCAGCGTAGCTATAGCGGGAGTGGTAGATACGCAGTATTTT
TRBJ1-2 | TRBV28 | NA | NA | CASSFFRGSTNYTF | TGTGCCAGCAGTTTTTTTAGGGGCAGCACAAACTACACCTTC
TRBJ2-1 | TRBV5-4 | NA | NA | CASKNDLTNEQFF | TGTGCCAGCAAAAACGATCTTACAAATGAGCAGTTCTTC
TRBJ2-4 | TRBV19 | TRBD1 | NA | CASSTLVTGRDIQYF | TGTGCCAGTAGTACCCTCGTGACAGGGCGGGACATTCAGTACTTC
TRBJ2-6 | TRBV6-5 | NA | NA | CASSYFRGSGANVLTF | TGTGCCAGCAGTTACTTTAGGGGCTCTGGGGCCAACGTCCTGACTTTC
TRBJ1-4 | TRBV5-1 | NA | NA | CASSLSGEGEKLFF | TGCGCCAGCAGCTTGTCTGGGGAGGGTGAAAAACTGTTTTTT
TRBJ2-3 | TRBV19 | NA | NA | CASSPGQDTDTQYF | TGTGCCAGTAGTCCGGGACAAGACACAGATACGCAGTATTTT
TRBJ2-1 | TRBV13 | NA | NA | CASSARRAPTPTNEQFF | TGTGCCAGCAGCGCGCGCCGAGCGCCGACCCCGACCAATGAGCAGTTCTTC
TRBJ2-4 | TRBV28 | TRBD2 | NA | CASSLAGPNIQYF | TGTGCCAGCAGCTTAGCGGGACCAAACATTCAGTACTTC
TRBJ2-7 | TRBV27 | NA | NA | CASSLPGEEQYF | TGTGCCAGCAGTTTACCGGGGGAAGAGCAGTACTTC
TRBJ1-5 | TRBV5-4 | NA | few | CASSLDAVNQPQHF | TGTGCCAGCAGCTTGGACGCGGTAAATCAGCCCCAGCATTTT
TRBJ2-7 | TRBV20-1 | NA | NA | CSARTAYEQYF | TGCAGTGCTAGAACAGCCTACGAGCAGTACTTC
TRBJ1-2 | TRBV10-3 | NA | NA | CASKDGGYGYTF | TGTGCCTCCAAGGACGGGGGGTATGGCTACACCTTC
TRBJ2-2 | TRBV28 | TRBD2 | NA | CASSLRGLAGPPGELFF | TGTGCCAGCAGTTTACGAGGACTAGCGGGACCCCCCGGGGAGCTGTTTTTT
TRBJ2-7 | TRBV11-2 | TRBD2 | NA | CASSLGRGRGARYEQYF | TGTGCCAGCAGCTTAGGCCGGGGGCGGGGGGCGCGTTACGAGCAGTACTTC
TRBJ1-5 | TRBV6-5 | NA | NA | CASSHTWRSNQPQHF | TGTGCCAGCAGCCACACCTGGAGGAGCAATCAGCCCCAGCATTTT
TRBJ2-3 | TRBV5-4 | TRBD1 | NA | CASSLLGTGADTQYF | TGTGCCAGCAGCTTGCTCGGGACAGGGGCAGATACGCAGTATTTT
TRBJ1-4 | TRBV5-1 | NA | NA | CASTRGGHREKLFF | TGCGCCAGCACACGGGGGGGGCATCGAGAAAAACTGTTTTTT
TRBJ1-5 | TRBV27 | TRBD1 | NA | CASSLDRVQPQHF | TGTGCCAGCAGTTTGGACAGGGTCCAGCCCCAGCATTTT
TRBJ1-1 | TRBV20-1 | NA | NA | CSARDAAEAFF | TGCAGTGCTAGAGATGCAGCTGAAGCTTTCTTT
TRBJ2-7 | TRBV2 | NA | NA | CASSQRGTYEQYF | TGTGCCAGCAGCCAAAGGGGAACCTACGAGCAGTACTTC
TRBJ2-1 | TRBV6-4 | NA | NA | CASSDLTTFDINEQFF | TGTGCCAGCAGTGACTTAACAACCTTCGATATTAATGAGCAGTTCTTC
TRBJ2-3 | TRBV6-1 | TRBD2 | NA | CASSELAGGPDTQYF | TGTGCCAGCAGTGAACTAGCGGGAGGGCCAGATACGCAGTATTTT
TRBJ2-3 | TRBV10-1 | TRBD2 | NA | CASSQGGTGDTQYF | TGCGCCAGCAGTCAGGGAGGGACTGGAGATACGCAGTATTTT
TRBJ2-3 | TRBV25-1 | TRBD2 | NA | CASSEFRRVDGGGDTQYF | TGTGCCAGCAGTGAATTTCGCAGGGTGGATGGGGGAGGGGATACGCAGTATTTT
TRBJ2-1 | TRBV15 | NA | NA | CATSGAGDNEQFF | TGTGCCACCAGCGGGGCAGGGGACAATGAGCAGTTCTTC
TRBJ2-3 | TRBV5-1 | TRBD2 | once | CASSRSGRSTDTQYF | TGCGCCAGCAGCCGTAGCGGGAGAAGCACAGATACGCAGTATTTT
TRBJ1-5 | TRBV7-9 | NA | NA | CASSSTDQAMNQPQHF | TGTGCCAGCAGTTCGACAGACCAAGCCATGAATCAGCCCCAGCATTTT